This passage covers 17 T cell receptor beta chains from one sample sequenced in a study of Tregs in tolerant kidney transplant recipients. Method: immunoSEQ multiplex PCR; TCRdb's copy keeps in-frame clones and lacks some. The sample lists around 50,000 clones; about four fifths were seen once. The source material was CD4+ T cells from blood. These receptors were obtained from a human donor in good health.

The rearrangement links TRBV28 to TRBJ2-7; 8 positions agree with TRBD2. Germline V gene sequence: CDR1 MDHEN, CDR2 SYDVKM. V shed 5 bases, J shed 5 bases, and the junction held 8 bases outside the gene matches. This CDR3 has 14 amino acids. CDR3 nucleotide sequence: TGTGCCAGCAGTGATAGCGGGAAAGGAGACGAGCAGTACTTC. It yields the protein CASSDSGKGDEQYF.

The chain joins TRBV7-2 to TRBJ2-5; TRBD1 matches 8 bases. The V segment lost 1 base and the J segment 7 bases; nucleotides outside the gene matches: 8. Germline V gene lookup returns CDR1 SGHTA and CDR2 FQGNSA. The CDR3 is made up of 15 amino acids. The CDR3 sequence is CASSLGAGGGGTQYF. CDR3 sequence (DNA): TGTGCCAGCAGCTTAGGGGCAGGGGGCGGAGGGACCCAGTACTTC.

The rearrangement uses TRBV5-8 and TRBJ2-7; D is unresolved. The V and J ends lost 4 bases and 4 bases respectively, with 15 bases between them. This CDR3 is 14 amino acids long. Germline-derived CDR1 and CDR2 are SGHTS and YDEGEE. The CDR3 protein is CASSQTSIFYEQYF. CDR3 DNA sequence: TGTGCCAGCAGCCAGACCTCGATATTTTACGAGCAGTACTTC.

Only a few counts were recorded for this clone. V gene TRBV7-9 combines with J gene TRBJ1-2; D may be TRBD1 (5 bases). Trimming shortened V by 0 bases and J by 2 bases, and 7 bases separated the two germline ends. Germline V CDR1 and CDR2: SEHNR, FQNEAQ (reference sequence). CDR3 length equals 14 residues. The CDR3 loop is CASSLAWGNYGYTF. The DNA of the CDR3 is TGTGCCAGCAGCTTAGCTTGGGGGAACTATGGCTACACCTTC.

The gene calls are TRBV5-6 and TRBJ1-4; weak D call: TRBD1 (6 bases). The germline V and J ends were trimmed by 3 bases and 4 bases, with 16 bases remaining between them. The germline CDR1 and CDR2 sequences are SGHDT and YYEEEE. The CDR3 has 16 residues. The CDR3: CASSSLRGPYNEKLFF. The CDR3 nucleotides read TGTGCCAGCAGCTCACTCCGGGGGCCCTATAATGAAAAACTGTTTTTT.

The chain has TRBV5-5 and TRBJ2-2, with 13 nucleotides matching TRBD2. V shed 4 bases and J 0 bases; nucleotides not matched to a gene: 9. The length of the CDR3 is 19 residues. Germline values: CDR1 SGHKS, CDR2 YYEKEE (reference sequence). CDR3 in amino acids: CASSPYGTSGAPNTGELFF. The CDR3 DNA is TGTGCCAGCAGCCCGTATGGGACTAGCGGGGCCCCGAACACCGGGGAGCTGTTTTTT.

This chain joins TRBV19 and TRBJ2-2, with 9 bases identical to TRBD1. The CDR3 consists of 18 residues. Germline V lookup: CDR1 LNHDA, CDR2 SQIVND (reference sequence). V shed 5 bases, J shed 4 bases, and the junction held 14 bases outside the gene matches. CDR3 sequence: CASSSNRRGQGGTGELFF. The CDR3, as DNA: TGTGCCAGTAGTTCAAATCGGAGGGGACAGGGCGGCACCGGGGAGCTGTTTTTT.

In its sample, this clone was seen many times. This sequence joins TRBV13 and TRBJ1-1, with D perhaps TRBD1 (6 bases). CDR1 and CDR2 from the germline V gene are PRHDT and FYEKMQ (reference sequence). CDR3 size: 14 residues. Trimming pared 1 base from V and 6 bases from J, leaving 12 bases between. The CDR3 sequence is CASSLEPGGAEAFF. For the CDR3, the DNA is TGTGCCAGCAGCTTAGAACCGGGGGGCGCTGAAGCTTTCTTT.

The genes are TRBV20-1 and TRBJ2-7, with D tentatively TRBD1 (5 bases). Trimming removed 5 bases from V and 5 bases from J, with 10 bases in between. This CDR3 is built from 11 residues. CDR1 is DFQATT and CDR2 is SNEGSKA in the germline V gene (reference sequence). The CDR3 region is CSAALGDEQYF. The CDR3 DNA reads TGCAGTGCTGCGCTAGGGGACGAGCAGTACTTC.

The chain couples TRBV6-1 to TRBJ1-1, with a possible D match to TRBD1 (6 bases). V was trimmed by 11 bases and J by 9 bases, leaving 16 bases between them. CDR3 length equals 11 residues. Germline V CDR1 and CDR2: MNHNS, SASEGT. The CDR3 reads CAVREGGQAFF. In DNA, the CDR3 is TGTGCCGTCCGGGAGGGGGGGCAAGCTTTCTTT.

The chain links TRBV14 to TRBJ2-7; 11 bases fit TRBD1. The germline V gene has CDR1 SGHDN and CDR2 FVKESK. With V trimmed by 5 bases and J by 0 bases, 3 bases remained unmatched. This CDR3 spans 15 amino acids. CDR3 amino acids: CASSAGQGVSYEQYF. CDR3 bases: TGTGCCAGCAGCGCGGGACAGGGGGTCTCCTACGAGCAGTACTTC.

CDR3 region: CASSPPGLAGASGNEQFF. The CDR3 DNA reads as TGTGCCAGCAGCCCGCCGGGACTAGCGGGAGCTTCGGGGAATGAGCAGTTCTTC. The J gene is TRBJ2-1, the V gene TRBV5-4; 14 bases are a match to TRBD2. The CDR3 is 18 residues long. With 4 bases clipped from V and 7 bases from J, the junction kept 13 bases outside the gene matches. Germline assignment: CDR1 SGHNT and CDR2 YYREEE (reference sequence).

This clone counts as medium-sized (0.01 to 0.1%). The sample has other DNA sequences that encode this CDR3 too. The chain combines TRBV5-1 with TRBJ2-2; tentative D call: TRBD1 (6 bases). The CDR3 runs 15 residues. V was cut by 1 base and J by 2 bases, with 9 bases left in between. CDR1 is SGHRS, CDR2 YFSETQ, per germline. CDR3: CASSLLQGNTGELFF. In nucleotides, the CDR3 is TGCGCCAGCAGCTTGTTACAGGGCAACACCGGGGAGCTGTTTTTT. Filled out from reference TRBV5-1 and TRBJ2-2, the complete variable domain reads KAGVTQTPRYLIKTRGQQVTLSCSPISGHRSVSWYQQTPGQGLQFLFEYFSETQRNKGNFPGRFSGRQFSNSRSEMNVSTLELGDSALYLCASSLLQGNTGELFFGEGSRLTVL.

V is TRBV7-2 and J is TRBJ1-1, with TRBD1 identical over 8 bases. The junction had 2 bases not matched to a gene; V was cut back by 4 bases and J by 4 bases. The CDR3 consists of 13 residues. Germline loops: CDR1 SGHTA, CDR2 FQGNSA. The CDR3 is CASSSGQGTEAFF. In DNA, the CDR3 is TGTGCCAGCAGCTCAGGACAGGGCACTGAAGCTTTCTTT. The whole variable domain, remainder taken from reference TRBV7-2 and TRBJ1-1, is GAGVSQSPSNKVTEKGKDVELRCDPISGHTALYWYRQSLGQGLEFLIYFQGNSAPDKSGLPSDRFSAERTGGSVSTLTIQRTQQEDSAVYLCASSSGQGTEAFFGQGTRLTVV.

V is TRBV7-2 and J is TRBJ1-2; the match to TRBD1 covers 8 bases. The germline V gene has CDR1 SGHTA and CDR2 FQGNSA. V shed 5 bases, J shed 8 bases, and the junction held 4 bases outside the gene matches. The CDR3 has 12 amino acids. In nucleotides, the CDR3 is TGTGCCAGCAGCCTGACAGGGGCGGGCTACACCTTC. Translating it yields CASSLTGAGYTF.

V is TRBV4-3 and J is TRBJ2-3; tentatively, D is TRBD2 (9 bases). From germline, CDR1 is LGHNA and CDR2 YSLEER. The CDR3 has 19 amino acids. Trimming stripped 0 bases from V and 3 bases from J, with 22 bases between. CDR3 loop: CASSQDPGGGAGGTDTQYF. The CDR3 bases are TGCGCCAGCAGCCAAGATCCAGGGGGCGGAGCGGGGGGTACAGATACGCAGTATTTT.

A word on this clone: The junction departs from the called germline gene at one end, perhaps through a read error. V gene TRBV2 combines with J gene TRBJ1-5; tentatively, D is TRBD1 (6 bases). CDR1 SNHLY and CDR2 FYNNEI come from the germline V gene. The CDR3 has 14 residues. The CDR3 region is CASTRDTSNQPQHF. CDR3 coding DNA: TGTGCGAGCACCCGGGACACCAGCAATCAGCCCCAGCATTTT.